The present T cell receptor (beta chain) was sequenced within a study of CD8+CD57+ T cells in acquired aplastic anemia. Study as a whole: Sorted CD4+ and CD8+ cell DNA averaged around 3.3 ug.

An expansion of CD8+CD57+ cells by flow cytometry had been shown in patients chosen for sequencing. The diagnosis in all patients was severe acquired aplastic anemia. Study-level findings and limits: In common between the patients and the controls were approximately 28 CD8+ CDR3 sequences. Controls and patients did not differ significantly in CD8+ Simpson's diversity.

From germline, CDR1 is LNHDA and CDR2 SQIVND (reference sequence). There are 14 residues in the CDR3. V dropped 5 bases and J dropped 1 base, with 11 bases sitting between them. It was genomic DNA that served as the template for profiling TCR beta VDJ and CDR3. One entry per CDR3 protein results from TCRdb running MiXCR on the reads. The data show over 150,000 distinct CDR3 sequences, 70% to 80% seen once. A few counts support this clonotype. Its target is not known. The sequenced sample was sorted CD4+, CD8+, or CD8+CD57+ T cells (not recorded which) from PBMCs. This clonotype was obtained from a human donor with aplastic anemia. The chain couples TRBV19 to TRBJ2-5, with D tentatively TRBD1 (5 bases). CDR3 region: CASSALDSQETQYF. For the CDR3, the DNA is TGTGCCAGTAGTGCCCTAGACAGCCAAGAGACCCAGTACTTC.